This is a list of T cell receptor beta chains from one sample in a study of blood T cell repertoires in COVID-19. Profiling relied on immunoSEQ multiplex PCR, and the TCRdb table lists in-frame clones only, not all of them. The sample holds tens of thousands of clones, 85% seen once. Sequencing input: peripheral blood. The source of these receptors is a man between 65 and 79 years old with acute or convalescent COVID-19. CDR3s include the opening cysteine and the closing phenylalanine or tryptophan. The D gene is left open where the match is weak. Clone size is not always given. Where it is, it says once, few, many or a class for expanded clones.

TRBJ2-5 . TRBV2 . TGTGCCAGCAGTGAGGGTGGAGGGCTAAGAGAGGAGACCCAGTACTTC CASSEGGGLREETQYF
TRBJ1-2 TRBD1 TRBV2 . TGTGCCAGCACCTTTACAGGGGTGGGGTATGGCTACACCTTC CASTFTGVGYGYTF
TRBJ2-3 TRBD1 TRBV7-9 . TGTGCCAGCAGCTTCACAGGGGTAGATACGCAGTATTTT CASSFTGVDTQYF
TRBJ2-1 . TRBV7-2 . TGTGCCAGCAGCCGGAGGTTCCAAGGGGGCAATGAGCAGTTCTTC CASSRRFQGGNEQFF
TRBJ2-3 . TRBV6-5 . TGTGCCAGCAGTTTTACTTGGGGGGTGACAGATACGCAGTATTTT CASSFTWGVTDTQYF
TRBJ1-6 TRBD1 TRBV6-6 . TGTGCCAGCACACTCGGACAGGGAGGCTCACCCCTCCACTTT CASTLGQGGSPLHF
TRBJ2-3 TRBD2 TRBV6-2/TRBV6-3 . TGTGCCAGCAGTTACTCGATGAGGCCCCGTGCTAGCGGGGACACAGATACGCAGTATTTT CASSYSMRPRASGDTDTQYF
TRBJ1-1 TRBD1 TRBV5-1 once TGCGCCAGCAGCTTGAACAGGGGAAGTGAAGCTTTCTTT CASSLNRGSEAFF
TRBJ2-7 . TRBV6-6 . TGTGCCAGCAGTTACTTCGGCGTCCACCAGGGTTACGAGCAGTACTTC CASSYFGVHQGYEQYF
TRBJ1-1 TRBD1 TRBV6-6 . TGTGCCAGCAGCTCCACAGGGGGCCAAGCTTTCTTT CASSSTGGQAFF
TRBJ2-7 TRBD1 TRBV19 . TGTGCCAGTAGTTGGGGACAGTCCTACGAGCAGTACTTC CASSWGQSYEQYF
TRBJ2-4 . TRBV6-2/TRBV6-3 . TGTGCCAGCAGTCATTGGCGGGAACCAAACATTCAGTACTTC CASSHWREPNIQYF
TRBJ1-2 . TRBV2 . TGTGCCAGGACGACAGCTAACTATGGCTACACCTTC CARTTANYGYTF
TRBJ1-3 . TRBV6-5 few TGTGCCAGCCGCAGGGGTTCTGGAAACACCATATATTTT CASRRGSGNTIYF
TRBJ2-1 TRBD2 TRBV29-1 . TGCAGCGTTGCGAGGACTAGCGGGGGGGGGTACAATGAGCAGTTCTTC CSVARTSGGGYNEQFF
TRBJ2-3 . TRBV6-5 . TGTGCCAGCAGTTCCCCCGGACTAACAGATACGCAGTATTTT CASSSPGLTDTQYF
TRBJ2-2 TRBD2 TRBV7-2 . TGTGCCAGCAGCTGGACTAGCGGGGGCACCGGGGAGCTGTTTTTT CASSWTSGGTGELFF
TRBJ2-3 . TRBV12-5 . TGTGCTAGTGGTTTGCTAATCAGCACAGATACGCAGTATTTT CASGLLISTDTQYF
TRBJ1-2 . TRBV12-3/TRBV12-4 . TGTGCCAGCAGCTCCACCTTCGGAGGCTTCTCCTTC CASSSTFGGFSF
TRBJ2-1 . TRBV18 . TGTGCCAGCTCACCGCAGGTATTCAATGAGCAGTTCTTC CASSPQVFNEQFF
TRBJ1-2 TRBD1 TRBV28 . TGTGCCAGCAGCCCGCTGACAGGGGGATACTATGGCTACACCTTC CASSPLTGGYYGYTF
TRBJ1-4 . TRBV11-2 . TGTGCCAGCAGCCCACAGGTTGGAACTAATGAAAAACTGTTTTTT CASSPQVGTNEKLFF
TRBJ2-5 TRBD2 TRBV5-1 . TGCGCCAGCAGCTTGGCCGGGCTAGCGGGGGCGGAGACCCAGTACTTC CASSLAGLAGAETQYF
TRBJ1-5 . TRBV7-8 once TGTGCCAGCAGCTTACTTAGCAATCAGCCCCAGCATTTT CASSLLSNQPQHF
TRBJ2-1 TRBD2 TRBV4-1 . TGCGCCAGCAGCCGAGAGCTAGCGGGGGCGAATGAGCAGTTCTTC CASSRELAGANEQFF
TRBJ2-5 TRBD1 TRBV4-1 . TGCGCCAGCAGCCAACTCGGACAGGGAGGCGAGACCCAGTACTTC CASSQLGQGGETQYF
TRBJ1-2 . TRBV7-9 . TGTGCCAGCAGCCTACAGGGAAACTATGGCTACACCTTC CASSLQGNYGYTF
TRBJ2-5 TRBD2 TRBV3-1/TRBV3-2 . TGTGCCAGCAGACTAAGCGGGGGAGAAGAGACCCAGTACTTC CASRLSGGEETQYF
TRBJ2-7 . TRBV6-6 . TGTGCCAGCAGTGACTGGGGGCCTGGATACGAGCAGTACTTC CASSDWGPGYEQYF
TRBJ2-3 TRBD1 TRBV7-2 . TGTGCCAGCAGCTTTCGTGGGACAGACCCAGATACGCAGTATTTT CASSFRGTDPDTQYF
TRBJ1-1 TRBD1 TRBV29-1 once TGCAGCGTTGAAGTACCGGGACAGGGTGATGAAGCTTTCTTT CSVEVPGQGDEAFF
TRBJ2-1 TRBD2 TRBV28 . TGTGCCAGCAGTACTTTAGCGGGGGCCTCGAGCTCCTACAATGAGCAGTTCTTC CASSTLAGASSSYNEQFF
TRBJ2-7 . TRBV18 . TGTGCCAGCTCACTATCCTACGAGCAGTACTTC CASSLSYEQYF
TRBJ2-7 TRBD2 TRBV3-1/TRBV3-2 . TGTGCCAGCAGCCACGGACTAGCGGGGGGGCCTGGGGTCGAGCAGTACTTC CASSHGLAGGPGVEQYF
TRBJ2-7 TRBD2 TRBV27 . TGTGCCAGCAGTTTATCGGCGGGGGAGATCCCCTACGAGCAGTACTTC CASSLSAGEIPYEQYF
TRBJ2-2 . TRBV7-3 . TGTGCCAGCAGCCGAGATAACACCGGGGAGCTGTTTTTT CASSRDNTGELFF
TRBJ2-3 . TRBV5-1 . TGCGCCAGCAGCTCGGGACTGAGCACAGATACGCAGTATTTT CASSSGLSTDTQYF
TRBJ2-7 . TRBV18 . TGTGCCAGCTCACCTTTTCCCGGCGGTGAGCAGTACTTC CASSPFPGGEQYF
TRBJ2-5 TRBD1 TRBV20-1 once TGCAGTGCTAGTTTTGACAGGGAGGAGACCCAGTACTTC CSASFDREETQYF
TRBJ2-2 . TRBV12-5 many TGTGCTAGTGGGCTCGGACTGGAGCTCGACACCGGGGAGCTGTTTTTT CASGLGLELDTGELFF
TRBJ2-7 TRBD1 TRBV5-1 . TGCGCCAGCAGCTGGGGGACAGGGGCCTACGAGCAGTACTTC CASSWGTGAYEQYF
TRBJ2-3 TRBD2 TRBV5-1 few TGCGCCAGCAGCTTGGAAAGTAGCGGGGGGAGTACAGATACGCAGTATTTT CASSLESSGGSTDTQYF
TRBJ2-3 TRBD1 TRBV5-1 . TGCGCCAGCAGCCTAAAAGGGACAGAAACAGATACGCAGTATTTT CASSLKGTETDTQYF
TRBJ2-7 TRBD1 TRBV4-1 few TGCGCCAGCAGCTATGCCGGGGACAGGGGTTACGAGCAGTACTTC CASSYAGDRGYEQYF
TRBJ2-7 . TRBV4-1 . TGCGCCAGCAGCCAAGTGAGGAGCGACTACGAGCAGTACTTC CASSQVRSDYEQYF
TRBJ1-2 . TRBV5-1 . TGCGCCAGCAGCTTTGGGGCAGGCTATGGCTACACCTTC CASSFGAGYGYTF
TRBJ2-3 . TRBV5-8 . TGTGCCAGCAGCTTTGCGGGGTCCAGCAGGGCAGATACGCAGTATTTT CASSFAGSSRADTQYF
TRBJ1-1 . TRBV21-1 . TGTGCCCGCCGGTCAGGGTCTGAAGCTTTCTTT CARRSGSEAFF
TRBJ2-2 . TRBV5-5 . TGTGCCAGCAGCTTGCAGGGAACGGTGAACACCGGGGAGCTGTTTTTT CASSLQGTVNTGELFF
TRBJ2-1 . TRBV6-5 . TGTGCCAGCAGTTACGGGGAGGTCACCTACAATGAGCAGTTCTTC CASSYGEVTYNEQFF
TRBJ2-1 . TRBV5-4 once TGTGCCAGCAGCTTGGCCGCAGGGGGGTACAATGAGCAGTTCTTC CASSLAAGGYNEQFF
TRBJ2-5 . TRBV12-3/TRBV12-4 . TGTGCCAGCAGTTTATGGCCCCAAGAGACCCAGTACTTC CASSLWPQETQYF